This entry features one TCR beta chain sequence. Its antigen is not known. In this CDR3 the conserved last residue, phenylalanine or tryptophan, is missing, so a read error is likely. This CDR3 has 13 residues. The germline CDR1 and CDR2 sequences are SQVTM and ANQGSEA. Genomic DNA templated the TCR beta VDJ and CDR3 profiling. TCRdb re-called the reads with MiXCR, one entry per CDR3 protein. This sample has roughly 170,000 distinct CDR3 sequences, with 48% found just once. Flow cytometry had shown expanded CD8+CD57+ cells in the patients chosen for sequencing. Severe acquired aplastic anemia affected all patients. Receipt of therapy had not occurred in any patient by the time of blood sampling. The sample originates from a study of CD8+CD57+ T cells in acquired aplastic anemia. General study findings and limits: Comparison of patients with controls identified almost 30 shared CD8+ CDR3 sequences.

Sequenced sample: sorted CD4+, CD8+, or CD8+CD57+ T cells (not recorded which) from PBMCs. The gene calls are TRBV29-1 and TRBJ2-5; possibly TRBD1 for D (6 bases). This TCR was sampled from a human donor with aplastic anemia. CDR3 DNA sequence: TGCAGCTCATACGACAGGATACAAGAGGCCCAGTACTCC. As protein: CSSYDRIQEAQYS.